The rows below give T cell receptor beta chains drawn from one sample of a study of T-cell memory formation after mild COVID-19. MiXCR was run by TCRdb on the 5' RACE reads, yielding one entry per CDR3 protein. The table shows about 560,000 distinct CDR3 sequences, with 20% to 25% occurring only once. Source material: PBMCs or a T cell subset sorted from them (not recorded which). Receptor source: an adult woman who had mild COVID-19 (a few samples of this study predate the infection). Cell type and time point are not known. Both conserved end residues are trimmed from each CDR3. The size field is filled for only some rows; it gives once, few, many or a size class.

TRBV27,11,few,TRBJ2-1,ASSLPTRNEQF
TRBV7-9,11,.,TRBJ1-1,ASSKGIRTEAF
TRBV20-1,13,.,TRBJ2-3,SATTGIRNADTQY
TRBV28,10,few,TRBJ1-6,ASSAEVSPLH
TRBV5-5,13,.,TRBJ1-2,ASSLATGGHLGYT
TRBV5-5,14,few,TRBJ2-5,ASSPEGGLGPETQY
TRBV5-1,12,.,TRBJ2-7,ASSRTADTYEQY
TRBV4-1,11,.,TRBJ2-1,ASSQETNLKQF
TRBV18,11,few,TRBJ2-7,ASSPPTVYEQY
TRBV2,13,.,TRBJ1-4,ASSEGGVSAEKLF
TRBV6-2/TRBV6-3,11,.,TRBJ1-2,ASSLTGAYGYT
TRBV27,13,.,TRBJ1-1,ASSTHTGDGTEAF
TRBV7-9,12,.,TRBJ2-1,ASSLGDRVYEQF
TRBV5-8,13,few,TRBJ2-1,ASSLVGLAHNEQF
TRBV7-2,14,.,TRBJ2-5,ASSPGVHRDWETQY
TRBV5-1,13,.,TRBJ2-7,ASSWQDRESYEQY
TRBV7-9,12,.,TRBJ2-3,ASSIRTADDTQY
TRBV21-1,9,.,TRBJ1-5,ADTRGGTKN
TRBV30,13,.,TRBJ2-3,AWSASSGTWDTQY
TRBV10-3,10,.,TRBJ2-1,AISEVGNEQF
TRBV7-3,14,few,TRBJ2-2,ASSATGGRNTGELF
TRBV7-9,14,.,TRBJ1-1,ASSLPRTGASNEAF
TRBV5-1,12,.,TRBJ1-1,ASSLESAGPEAF
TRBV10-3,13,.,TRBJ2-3,AISDSDRDTDTQY
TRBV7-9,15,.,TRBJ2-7,ASSPSTGTSGSYEQY
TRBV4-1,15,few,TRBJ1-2,ASSQRIIRTQGDGYT
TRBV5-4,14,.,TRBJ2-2,ASSFATSGGTGELF
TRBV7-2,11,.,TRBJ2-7,ASSPDFSSEQY
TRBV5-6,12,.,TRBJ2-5,ASSLNQGLETQY
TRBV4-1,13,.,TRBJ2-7,ASSLGQGGPYEQY
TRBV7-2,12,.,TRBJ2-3,ASRVAGGKDTQY
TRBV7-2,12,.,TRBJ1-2,ASSLAPANYGYT
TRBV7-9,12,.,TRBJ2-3,ASSGGRFSDTQY
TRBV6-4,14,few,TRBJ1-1,ASSEGMGQPNTEAF
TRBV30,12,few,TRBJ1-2,AWSVTAVVYGYT
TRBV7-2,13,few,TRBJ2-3,ASRGLAGKTDTQY
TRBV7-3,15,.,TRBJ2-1,ASSLNGKRSSYNEQF
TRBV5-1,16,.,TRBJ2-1,ASMLGQGSRRAYNEQF
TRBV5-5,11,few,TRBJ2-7,ASSLISSYEQY
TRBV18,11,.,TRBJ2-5,ASSPPVRETQY
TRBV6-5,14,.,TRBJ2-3,ASSARPVPSTDTQY
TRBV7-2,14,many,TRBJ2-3,ASSLGGTQFGDTQY
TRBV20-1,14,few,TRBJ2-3,SARDLWDRGSDTQY
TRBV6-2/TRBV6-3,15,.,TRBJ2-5,ASSFHGSGRIQETQY
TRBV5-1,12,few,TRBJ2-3,ASSWGGRTDTQY
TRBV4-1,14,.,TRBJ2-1,ASSLILARSNNEQF
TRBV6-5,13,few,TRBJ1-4,ASRPHQGDDEKLF
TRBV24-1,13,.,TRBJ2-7,ATSDAGQGASLQY
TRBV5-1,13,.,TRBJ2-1,ASSLVADRGNEQF
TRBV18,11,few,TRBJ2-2,ASSPARTGELF
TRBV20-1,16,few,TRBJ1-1,SARDLPPTGRMNTEAF